This TCR beta chain was sequenced for a study of OX40 agonist ivuxolimab in advanced cancers. About the study as a whole: Ivuxolimab, which targeted the costimulatory receptor OX40 (CD134), was an agonistic, fully human IgG2 monoclonal antibody. Prior anti-PD-1, anti-PD-L1 or anti-CTLA-4 therapy was permitted, and approximately 40% of dose-escalation patients had received checkpoint inhibitors. Intravenous ivuxolimab was administered to patients every 2 weeks at six dose levels: 0.01, 0.1, 0.3, 1.5, 3 and 10 mg/kg. The purpose of peripheral TCRbeta sequencing was to test whether ivuxolimab changed TCR sequence diversity and led to clonal T-cell expansion. Partial responses occurred in three dose-escalation patients: two with cutaneous melanoma and one with hepatocellular carcinoma. Among the approximately 54 dose-escalation patients, some 20 had hepatocellular carcinoma, roughly 15 melanoma, 9 renal cell carcinoma and 9 head and neck cancer. The paper covers the monotherapy dose-escalation part of the phase I ivuxolimab trial, which included N of about 50 patients. In the dose-escalation cohort, 82.7% of patients were male, and the mean age was approximately 60 years with a range of about 20 to 90. Broader findings and caveats from the paper: After ivuxolimab, expanded clones were on average more numerous among CD8+ T cells than among CD4+ T cells. At doses of 0.1 to 3.0 mg/kg, clonal expansion of both CD4+ and CD8+ blood T cells was observed from baseline to week 6. Antigen specificity was not determined for the clonally expanded peripheral T cells. In the 0.1-3.0 mg/kg groups, partial responders had among the lowest normalized peripheral clonal expansion, particularly in CD8+ T cells. Low levels of normalized T-cell clonal expansion were also seen in some patients who did not respond.

Turning to this clone: Its antigen remains unidentified. Base-call qualities are not available, and no considerably larger clone is one nucleotide away.

For sequencing of the TCRbeta CDR3 region, genomic DNA was extracted from the sorted cells. The immunoSEQ Assay was used for sequencing of TCRbeta CDR3 regions. Entries here come from immuneACCESS through TCRdb and include only in-frame sequences with V and J called. Some clones fail to appear in such tables; in the studies checked, an unresolved V gene covers under half of the shortfall, and the cause of the remainder is unknown. The sample yields 90,000 or so clones; 85% to 90% were counted once. The ten largest clones add up to approximately 0.35% of the sample. Patients with autoimmune disease history or receiving systemic immunosuppression were excluded from the trial. Peripheral blood for TCR sequencing was drawn from every dose cohort at baseline, at cycle 4 day 1 and at cycle 7 day 1. The samples were drawn from a first-in-human, open-label, multicenter phase I dose-escalation trial of ivuxolimab. The trial enrolled adults with locally advanced or metastatic head and neck squamous cell, hepatocellular, melanoma or renal cell carcinoma. Before TCR sequencing, CD4+ T cells and CD8+ T cells were sorted from peripheral blood as separate populations.

Via the germline V gene, CDR1 is SGHVS and CDR2 FQNEAQ. The junction shows trimming of 5 bases on V and 5 bases on J, and the gene matches do not reach 5 bases of it. The CDR3 runs 14 residues from the cysteine to the phenylalanine. Only CDR3 DNA is held: 42 bases, read in frame from base 1. This specimen consisted of CD4+ or CD8+ T cells sorted from blood, obtained in a trial of the OX40 agonist ivuxolimab. This chain is built from TRBV7-8 and TRBJ2-7, with TRBD2 identical over 11 junction bases. The TCR was taken from an adult with an advanced solid tumor such as melanoma, head and neck, liver or kidney cancer. This receptor has the CDR3 CASSPLAGGNEQYF. The DNA sequence reads TGTGCCAGCAGCCCGCTAGCGGGAGGTAACGAGCAGTACTTC.